This T cell receptor (beta chain) stems from a study of OX40 agonist ivuxolimab in advanced cancers. As for the study more broadly: Ivuxolimab was a fully human IgG2 agonistic monoclonal antibody targeting the costimulatory receptor OX40 (CD134). The paper covers the monotherapy dose-escalation part of the phase I ivuxolimab trial, which included N ≈ 50 patients. Intravenous ivuxolimab was administered to patients every 2 weeks at six dose levels: 0.01, 0.1, 0.3, 1.5, 3 and 10 mg/kg. The purpose of peripheral TCRbeta sequencing was to test whether ivuxolimab changed TCR sequence diversity and led to clonal T-cell expansion. Of the 52 patients in dose escalation, approximately 20 had hepatocellular carcinoma, some 15 had melanoma, 9 had renal cell carcinoma and 9 had head and neck cancer. Patients were allowed to have had prior anti-PD-1, anti-PD-L1 or anti-CTLA-4 therapy, and around 43% of the dose-escalation patients had been treated with checkpoint inhibitors. Partial responses occurred in three dose-escalation patients: two with cutaneous melanoma and one with hepatocellular carcinoma. In the dose-escalation cohort, 75% to 85% of patients were male, and the mean age was 60 years with a range of roughly 20 to 79. Overall study results and their limits: At doses of 0.1 to 3.0 mg/kg, clonal expansion of both CD4+ and CD8+ T cells in blood was seen between baseline and week 6. After ivuxolimab, CD8+ T cells had more expanded clones than CD4+ T cells on average. The antigen specificity of the peripheral T cells that underwent clonal expansion was not determined. Partial responders in the 0.1-3.0 mg/kg groups had among the lowest normalized peripheral clonal expansion, especially among CD8+ T cells. Low levels of normalized T-cell clonal expansion were also seen in some patients who did not respond.

A note on this clone: This receptor's antigen is unknown. Base-call qualities are not available, and no considerably larger clone is one nucleotide away.

Genomic DNA was extracted from sorted cells for sequencing of the TCRbeta CDR3 region. TCRbeta CDR3 regions were sequenced using the immunoSEQ Assay. TCRdb retrieved this table from immuneACCESS and kept in-frame rearrangements only. Not all clones are present; in checked studies, unresolved V genes account for under half, and no reason is known for the remainder. This sample is represented by under 45,000 clones; just under 80% of them were singletons. The ten largest clones take up around 13% of the sample. The trial excluded patients who had a history of autoimmune disease or who were on systemic immunosuppression. Peripheral blood for TCR sequencing was collected from all dose cohorts at baseline, on cycle 4 day 1, and on cycle 7 day 1. Samples came from an open-label, multicenter, first-in-human phase I dose-escalation trial of ivuxolimab. Adults with locally advanced or metastatic melanoma, renal cell, hepatocellular, or head and neck squamous cell carcinoma were enrolled in the trial. Before TCR sequencing, CD4+ T cells and CD8+ T cells from peripheral blood were sorted into separate populations.

V gives up 3 bases and J gives up 4 bases, and the segment between their germline ends measures 12 bases. The germline V gene (reference sequence) specifies LNHNV as CDR1 and YYDKDF as CDR2. The CDR3 has 14 amino acids, counting the end cysteine and phenylalanine. Of the read, only the CDR3 DNA is kept; its 42 bases are in frame from base 1. Here the chain combines TRBV15 and TRBJ1-2; tentative D gene TRBD1, with 6 bases matching. The clonotype originates from an adult with an advanced solid tumor such as melanoma, head and neck, liver or kidney cancer. The specimen was CD4+ or CD8+ T cells sorted from blood, collected in a trial of the OX40 agonist ivuxolimab. The CDR3 has the sequence CATSRDSLAYGYTF. The base sequence is TGTGCCACCAGCAGGGACAGCCTCGCCTATGGCTACACCTTC.